These 2 T cell receptor beta chains share one sample of origin, sequenced in a study of identical twins (dated by TCRdb to 2016 to 2017). Libraries were made using 5' RACE. This sample was sequenced with an Illumina HiSeq 2000. In TCRdb, the public reads were trimmed at Q25 with fastp and aligned with MiXCR, with productive beta chains retained. A single entry per CDR3 protein holds the most common genes and DNA from its merged rows. Present in this sample are fewer than 250,000 distinct CDR3 sequences, roughly 7.5% of which were seen just once. The biggest ten clones account for 1.9% of the sample. The data also belong to a second study, concerning yellow fever vaccine responses in identical twins.

Sequencing input: memory (CD45RO+) T cells sorted from blood. The cell subset or site label on this specimen signifies: CD45RO+ enriched T cells. The receptors derive from a woman aged 18-29 years in good health.

In this sample, this clonotype turned up many times. The gene calls are TRBV18 and TRBJ2-3, with 10 bases lining up with TRBD2. This CDR3 is 16 amino acids long. J gave up 2 bases and V 4 bases, and 6 bases lay outside the gene matches. Germline V CDR1 and CDR2: KGHSH, LQKENI. The CDR3 region is CASSQFTSGNTDTQYF. CDR3 DNA: TGTGCCAGCTCACAATTTACTAGCGGGAACACAGATACGCAGTATTTT.

The sample holds many counts of this clonotype. The CDR3 region is CASSYSGRADNEQFF. CDR3 DNA: TGCGCCAGCAGCTATAGCGGGAGGGCCGACAATGAGCAGTTCTTC. The chain is built from TRBV5-1 and TRBJ2-1; 11 bases are shared with TRBD2. V dropped 3 bases and J dropped 5; count of bases not matched to a gene: 4. Germline V gene lookup returns CDR1 SGHRS and CDR2 YFSETQ. The CDR3 contains 15 residues. The full variable domain, completed using reference TRBV5-1 and TRBJ2-1, is KAGVTQTPRYLIKTRGQQVTLSCSPISGHRSVSWYQQTPGQGLQFLFEYFSETQRNKGNFPGRFSGRQFSNSRSEMNVSTLELGDSALYLCASSYSGRADNEQFFGPGTRLTVL.